This TCR beta chain was obtained from a study of T cell responses to AZD1222 COVID-19 vaccine. Findings of the study overall: Nearly half of unique spike-specific TCRs reportedly avoided B.1.351 and B.1.1.7 mutated regions. It should be noted that donors were predominantly white British and more often female, and clonal diversity was possibly underestimated. At baseline, just 6 or 7 AZD1222 recipients tested seropositive. Across the whole spike, CD4 TCRs peaked at regions 160-218 and 743-854.

Produced via immunoSEQ multiplex PCR; TCRdb's table is partial and in-frame only. The data hold over 100,000 clones, with 70% to 90% observed a single time. CDR3 length: 15 residues. The V segment lost 6 bases and the J segment 1 base; nucleotides outside the gene matches: 4. Per germline, CDR1 MNHEY and CDR2 SVGAGI. Notes on this clone: The antigen is undetermined.

The chain uses TRBV6-5 and TRBJ2-1; 9 positions match TRBD1. The input for sequencing was peripheral blood, taken on day 0 of AZD1222 vaccination. The source is an adult in good health. The CDR3 loop is CASRQGARSYNEQFF. The CDR3 nucleotides are TGTGCCAGCAGACAGGGGGCTAGATCCTACAATGAGCAGTTCTTC.